The 8 T cell receptor beta chains listed next were all sequenced from one sample in a study of T cells after yellow fever vaccination. TCRdb re-called the 5' RACE reads through MiXCR, storing one row per CDR3 protein. The sample carries some 250,000 distinct CDR3 sequences, approximately 3.6% recorded once. The sample in question was PBMCs, obtained 15 days after the yellow fever booster vaccination. The receptor set was obtained from a young man who received the YFV17D yellow fever vaccine.

This clonotype was picked up many times. The V gene is TRBV5-6, the J gene TRBJ2-7; 7 nucleotides agree with TRBD1. Trimming at V came to 8 bases and at J to 7 bases, leaving 12 bases not matched to a gene. This CDR3 has 13 residues. Germline V gene data show CDR1 as SGHDT and CDR2 as YYEEEE. CDR3 DNA: TGTGCCAGTCCCGGACAGGCCTCCGGGGAGCAGTACGTC. It encodes CASPGQASGEQYV.

The sample holds many counts of this clonotype. The chain uses TRBV19 and TRBJ2-1; 7 nucleotides agree with TRBD2. The J segment lost 12 bases and the V segment lost 3 bases, leaving 8 bases of the junction unmatched. The germline V gene encodes CDR1 LNHDA and CDR2 SQIVND (reference sequence). CDR3 size: 13 residues. CDR3 amino acids: CASSIGSGGLQFF. DNA of the CDR3: TGTGCCAGTAGTATTGGCTCGGGGGGTCTGCAGTTCTTC.

Of note for this clonotype: This sequence may be a read error, since a much larger clone differs from it by one base. The CDR3, as DNA: TGTGCCAGCAGCGAGAGACTGGGCGCCAATGAGCAGTTCTTC. It codes for CASSERLGANEQFF. The chain links TRBV7-9 to TRBJ2-1; D is unclear. The CDR3 has 14 residues. The germline V and J ends were trimmed by 5 bases and 6 bases, with 14 bases remaining between them. The germline CDR1 and CDR2 sequences are SEHNR and FQNEAQ (reference sequence).

This clonotype was detected ten times or more. The V and J genes are TRBV4-1 and TRBJ1-1; D is unclear. The germline V gene has CDR1 MGHRA and CDR2 YSYEKL. The ends were cut back, 1 base at V and 7 bases at J, with 10 bases in the middle. The length of the CDR3 is 13 residues. This chain's CDR3 is CASSQAPGSEAFF. The CDR3 DNA is TGCGCCAGCAGCCAAGCCCCGGGGAGTGAAGCTTTCTTT.

There are many counts of this clonotype. The chain employs TRBV9 and TRBJ1-6; D ambiguous. The germline CDR1 and CDR2 sequences are SGDLS and YYNGEE. V was trimmed by 0 bases and J by 5 bases, leaving 12 bases between them. The CDR3 spans 16 residues. The chain's CDR3 is CASSVGGGSNNSPLHF. Written as DNA, the CDR3 is TGTGCCAGCAGCGTAGGAGGAGGTTCCAATAATTCACCCCTCCACTTT.

This clonotype was recorded many times. V is TRBV7-9 and J is TRBJ2-7; D gene unclear. Germline V gives CDR1 SEHNR, CDR2 FQNEAQ (reference sequence). V lost 5 bases and J lost 3, with 14 bases in between. This CDR3 spans 14 amino acids. The CDR3 region has the DNA TGTGCCAGCAGCCCCCCGGGTTCAGGCTACGAGCAGTACTTC. Residues: CASSPPGSGYEQYF.

Many counts were recorded for this clonotype. V is TRBV19 and J is TRBJ1-1, with 7 bases aligning to TRBD1. This CDR3 spans 12 amino acids. Germline values: CDR1 LNHDA, CDR2 SQIVND (reference sequence). Trimming took 5 bases from V and 8 from J; bases not matched to a gene: 5. CDR3 in DNA: TGTGCCAGTAGTCGACAGGGTCGAGAAGCTTTCTTT. Its translation: CASSRQGREAFF. Filled out from reference TRBV19 and TRBJ1-1, the complete variable domain reads DGGITQSPKYLFRKEGQNVTLSCEQNLNHDAMYWYRQDPGQGLRLIYYSQIVNDFQKGDIAEGYSVSREKKESFPLTVTSAQKNPTAFYLCASSRQGREAFFGQGTRLTVV.

This clonotype was seen many times. The V gene is TRBV5-6, the J gene TRBJ1-1, with TRBD1 matching 10 bases. This CDR3 is built from 16 residues. The germline gives CDR1 SGHDT, CDR2 YYEEEE. V was pared by 1 base and J by 3 bases, with 6 bases of the junction left unmatched. The CDR3: CASSLPGQGTDTEAFF. CDR3 in DNA: TGTGCCAGCAGCTTGCCGGGACAGGGGACGGACACTGAAGCTTTCTTT. Drawing the rest from reference TRBV5-6 and TRBJ1-1, the complete variable domain is DAGVTQSPTHLIKTRGQQVTLRCSPKSGHDTVSWYQQALGQGPQFIFQYYEEEERQRGNFPDRFSGHQFPNYSSELNVNALLLGDSALYLCASSLPGQGTDTEAFFGQGTRLTVV.